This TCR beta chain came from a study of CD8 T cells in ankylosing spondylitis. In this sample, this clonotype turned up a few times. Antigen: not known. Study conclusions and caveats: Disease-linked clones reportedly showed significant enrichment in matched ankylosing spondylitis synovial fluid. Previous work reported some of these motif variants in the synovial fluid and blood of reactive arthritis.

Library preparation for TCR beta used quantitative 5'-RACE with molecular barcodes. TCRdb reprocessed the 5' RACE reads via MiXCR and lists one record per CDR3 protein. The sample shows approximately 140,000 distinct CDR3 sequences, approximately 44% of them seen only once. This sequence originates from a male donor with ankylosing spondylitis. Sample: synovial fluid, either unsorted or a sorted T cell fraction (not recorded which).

CDR3 region: CASSLLRGYTEAFF. The CDR3 nucleotides are TGCGCCAGCAGCTTGCTGAGGGGCTACACTGAAGCTTTCTTT. This chain connects TRBV5-1 to TRBJ1-1, with D perhaps matching TRBD1 (5 bases). Per the germline V gene, CDR1 is SGHRS and CDR2 is YFSETQ. The CDR3 is made up of 14 amino acids. Between the trimmed V and J ends, which lost 1 base and 3 bases, there was a span of 10 bases.